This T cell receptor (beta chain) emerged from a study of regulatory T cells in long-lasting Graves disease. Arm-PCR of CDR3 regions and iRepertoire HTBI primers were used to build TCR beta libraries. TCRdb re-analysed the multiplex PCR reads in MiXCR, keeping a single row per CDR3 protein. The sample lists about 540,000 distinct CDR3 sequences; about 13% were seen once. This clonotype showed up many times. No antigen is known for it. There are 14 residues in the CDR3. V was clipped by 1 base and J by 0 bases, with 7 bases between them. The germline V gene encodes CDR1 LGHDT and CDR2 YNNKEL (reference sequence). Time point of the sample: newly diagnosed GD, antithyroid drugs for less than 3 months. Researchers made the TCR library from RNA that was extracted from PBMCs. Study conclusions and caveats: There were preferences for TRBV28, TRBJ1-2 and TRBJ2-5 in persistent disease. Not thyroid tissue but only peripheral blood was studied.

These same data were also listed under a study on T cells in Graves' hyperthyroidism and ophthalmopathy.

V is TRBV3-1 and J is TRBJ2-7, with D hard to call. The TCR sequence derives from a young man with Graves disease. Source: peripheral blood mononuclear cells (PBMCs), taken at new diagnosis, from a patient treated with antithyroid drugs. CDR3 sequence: CASSQVPDSYEQYF. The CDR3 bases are TGTGCCAGCAGCCAAGTCCCCGACTCCTACGAGCAGTACTTC.